These T cell receptor beta chains were read from a single sample in a study of T cell repertoires and HLA-DP antigens. These receptors are not linked to any known antigen. TCRdb's table, derived via immunoSEQ multiplex PCR, lists solely in-frame clones and lacks some. The profile shows roughly 73,000 clones, around three quarters of them singletons. Sequencing was done on a sample of CD4+ T cells from PBMCs. The receptors here all came from a man aged 55-75 years in good health and CMV-seronegative. Both conserved end residues are part of each CDR3. D genes are given only for firm matches. The size of a clone is reported for some rows only, either as once, few or many, or as a class for expanded clones.

>TRBV11-2|TRBJ1-2|.|TRBD1
TGTGCCAGCAGCTCACTCCGACTCCAGGGGGCTGATGGCTACACCTTC
CASSSLRLQGADGYTF
>TRBV10-3|TRBJ1-1|few|TRBD1
TGTGCCATCAGTGGCCTACAGGGGGCGCCTGAAGCTTTCTTT
CAISGLQGAPEAFF
>TRBV7-9|TRBJ2-3|.|.
TGTGCCAGCAGCTCACCGACTAGAACTAGCACAGATACGCAGTATTTT
CASSSPTRTSTDTQYF
>TRBV2|TRBJ2-3|.|TRBD2
TGTGCCAGCAGTTCAGGACTAGCGGGAGGCACAGATACGCAGTATTTT
CASSSGLAGGTDTQYF
>TRBV27|TRBJ1-6|.|TRBD1
TGTGCCAGCAGTAGACAGGGATCGGCTTATAATTCACCCCTCCACTTT
CASSRQGSAYNSPLHF
>TRBV28|TRBJ1-4|once|.
TGTGCCAGCAGTTTATTGGGGTGGTCGGGGGAAAAACTGTTTTTT
CASSLLGWSGEKLFF
>TRBV19|TRBJ1-1|once|TRBD1
TGTGCCAGTAGTGACCCGACAGGGGGCTATGACACTGAAGCTTTCTTT
CASSDPTGGYDTEAFF
>TRBV29-1|TRBJ1-1|.|.
TGCAGCTCTTGGGGGGGGTTGAACACTGAAGCTTTCTTT
CSSWGGLNTEAFF
>TRBV6-1|TRBJ1-6|.|.
TGTGCCAGCAGAGGTTTGGCGGCCAATTCACCCCTCCACTTT
CASRGLAANSPLHF
>TRBV28|TRBJ1-2|.|.
TGTGCCAGCAGTTTCCCGCAGGGTCCTAACTATGGCTACACCTTC
CASSFPQGPNYGYTF
>TRBV18|TRBJ2-5|once|.
TGTGCCAGCTCACCACCCTGGGACTCGAAAGAGACCCAGTACTTC
CASSPPWDSKETQYF
>TRBV19|TRBJ1-5|.|.
TGTGCCAGTAGGCCTGGCAGGCTTCAGCCCCAGCATTTT
CASRPGRLQPQHF
>TRBV10-3|TRBJ1-2|.|.
TGTGCCATCAGCCAAGCCGGGGGGGCAGGTGGCTACACCTTC
CAISQAGGAGGYTF
>TRBV6-4|TRBJ2-3|.|.
TGTGCCAGCAGTGAATTAGGCGGGTCCGCAGATACGCAGTATTTT
CASSELGGSADTQYF
>TRBV30|TRBJ1-3|.|.
TGTGCCTGGAGTGTACCCACCGGGCGTGGAAACACCATATATTTT
CAWSVPTGRGNTIYF
>TRBV2|TRBJ2-2|.|TRBD2
TGTGCCAGCAGACTACTAGCGGGAGTATCCGGGGAGCTGTTTTTT
CASRLLAGVSGELFF
>TRBV7-2|TRBJ2-1|.|TRBD2
TGTGCCAGCAGCTTTGCGGGAGGGTTATACAATGAGCAGTTCTTC
CASSFAGGLYNEQFF
>TRBV4-3|TRBJ2-5|.|.
TGCGCCAGCAGCCAGGATACTAGTAGAGAGACCCAGTACTTC
CASSQDTSRETQYF
>TRBV4-2|TRBJ2-1|.|TRBD2
TGTGCCAGCAGCCAACGGGTATCGAGCGGGACGACCTACAATGAGCAGTTCTTC
CASSQRVSSGTTYNEQFF
>TRBV9|TRBJ1-2|few|.
TGTGCCAGCAGCGTAGAAACTTCGGGGCGCCGTGACGGCTACACCTTC
CASSVETSGRRDGYTF
>TRBV5-6|TRBJ1-2|.|.
TGTGCCAGCAGCTTGGGAAGGACTAACTATGGCTACACCTTC
CASSLGRTNYGYTF
>TRBV2|TRBJ2-2|.|TRBD1
TGTGCCAGCAGTGTATCCAGGGGGAAGACCGGGGAGCTGTTTTTT
CASSVSRGKTGELFF
>TRBV7-2|TRBJ2-7|.|.
TGTGCCAGCAGTCCTAACCGAGGGGGAATAGAGGAGCAGTACTTC
CASSPNRGGIEEQYF
>TRBV19|TRBJ1-1|.|.
TGTGCCAGTAGTAAAGACAGACTGAACACTGAAGCTTTCTTT
CASSKDRLNTEAFF
>TRBV30|TRBJ1-1|once|.
TGTGCCTGGAGTGTAAGGAACACTGAAGCTTTCTTT
CAWSVRNTEAFF
>TRBV29-1|TRBJ2-7|.|.
TGCAGCGTTGTGGAGGGGGGCTACGAGCAGTACTTC
CSVVEGGYEQYF
>TRBV7-2|TRBJ2-7|.|TRBD1
TGTGCCAGCAGCCTAAATACAGGGGTTCGAGGCGAGCAGTACTTC
CASSLNTGVRGEQYF
>TRBV19|TRBJ1-4|many|.
TGTGCCAGTAGTATCCAGAAGAATGAAAAACTGTTTTTT
CASSIQKNEKLFF
>TRBV28|TRBJ2-1|.|TRBD1
TGTGCCAGCAGGCCCCGGACAGGGGGACAAAAGAACAATGAGCAGTTCTTC
CASRPRTGGQKNNEQFF
>TRBV7-9|TRBJ1-3|.|.
TGTGCCAGCAGCTCACAAGGGGGGCTTCGGGCTGGAAACACCATATATTTT
CASSSQGGLRAGNTIYF
>TRBV7-9|TRBJ1-4|.|.
TGTGCCAGCAGCGATGCGGATGTATGGGAAAAACTGTTTTTT
CASSDADVWEKLFF
>TRBV11-2|TRBJ2-1|.|.
TGTGCCAGCAGCTTAAATGTGCCAGACATAGACAATGAGCAGTTCTTC
CASSLNVPDIDNEQFF
>TRBV2|TRBJ2-6|once|.
TGTGCCAGCAGGGGCACAGTTTCTCAGAGCTCTGGGGCCAACGTCCTGACTTTC
CASRGTVSQSSGANVLTF
>TRBV9|TRBJ2-3|.|TRBD2
TGTGCCAGCAGCGTAGCGCCCGGGACTAGCGGGAGTGATACGCAGTATTTT
CASSVAPGTSGSDTQYF
>TRBV7-5|TRBJ2-5|.|.
TGTGCCAGCAGCTTCCTATGCGAGACCCAGTACTTC
CASSFLCETQYF
>TRBV19|TRBJ2-6|.|TRBD1
TGTGCCAGTAGTATGGGACAGGGGCGACAAGGGGCCAACGTCCTGACTTTC
CASSMGQGRQGANVLTF
>TRBV11-2|TRBJ2-5|.|TRBD1
TGTGCCAGCAGCTTCGACAGGGGGCGCGGGGAGACCCAGTACTTC
CASSFDRGRGETQYF
>TRBV29-1|TRBJ2-3|few|TRBD1
TGCAGCGTAAGGGGGTTGGGACAGGGGGCGACAGATACGCAGTATTTT
CSVRGLGQGATDTQYF
>TRBV18|TRBJ2-5|.|TRBD1
TGTGCCAGCTCATCCAACAGGGGGCCCCAAGAGACCCAGTACTTC
CASSSNRGPQETQYF
>TRBV5-1|TRBJ2-7|.|.
TGCGCCAGCAGCTTGGGGGACTTAGGGGGCGAGCAGTACTTC
CASSLGDLGGEQYF
>TRBV4-1|TRBJ1-2|few|TRBD1
TGCGCCAGCAGCCAAGGACAGGGGGCCGGCTACACCTTC
CASSQGQGAGYTF
>TRBV10-2|TRBJ2-7|few|.
TGCGCCAGCAAGGGCGGTTCCTACGAGCAGTACTTC
CASKGGSYEQYF
>TRBV5-1|TRBJ1-5|.|TRBD1
TGCGCCAGCAGTAAGGACAGGAGCAATCAGCCCCAGCATTTT
CASSKDRSNQPQHF